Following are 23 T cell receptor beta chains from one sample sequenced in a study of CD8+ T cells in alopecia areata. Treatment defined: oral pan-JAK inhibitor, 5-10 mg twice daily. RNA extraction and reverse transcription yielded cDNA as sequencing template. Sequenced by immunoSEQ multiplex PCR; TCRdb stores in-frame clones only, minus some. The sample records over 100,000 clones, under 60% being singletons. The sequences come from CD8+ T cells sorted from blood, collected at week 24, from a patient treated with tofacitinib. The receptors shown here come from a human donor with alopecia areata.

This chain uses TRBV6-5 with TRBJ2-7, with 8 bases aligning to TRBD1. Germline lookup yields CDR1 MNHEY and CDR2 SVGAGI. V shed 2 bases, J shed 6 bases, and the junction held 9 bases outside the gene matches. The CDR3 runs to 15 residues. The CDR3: CASSYPRQGLIEQYF. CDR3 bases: TGTGCCAGCAGTTACCCCCGACAGGGGCTAATCGAGCAGTACTTC.

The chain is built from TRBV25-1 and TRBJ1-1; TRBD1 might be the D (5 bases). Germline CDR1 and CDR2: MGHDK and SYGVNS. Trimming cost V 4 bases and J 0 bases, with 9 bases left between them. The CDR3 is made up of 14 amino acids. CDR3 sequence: CASSGGRLNTEAFF. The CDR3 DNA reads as TGTGCCAGCAGTGGGGGCAGGTTGAACACTGAAGCTTTCTTT.

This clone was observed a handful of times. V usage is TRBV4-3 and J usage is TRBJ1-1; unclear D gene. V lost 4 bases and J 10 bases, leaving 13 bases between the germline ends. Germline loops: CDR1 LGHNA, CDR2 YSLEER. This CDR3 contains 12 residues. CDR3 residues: CASSPLPPGAFF. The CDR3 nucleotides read TGCGCCAGCAGCCCCCTGCCCCCTGGAGCTTTCTTT.

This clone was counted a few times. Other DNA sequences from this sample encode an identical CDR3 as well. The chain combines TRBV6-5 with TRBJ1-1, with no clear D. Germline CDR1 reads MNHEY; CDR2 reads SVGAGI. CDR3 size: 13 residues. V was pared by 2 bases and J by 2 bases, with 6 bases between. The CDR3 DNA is TGTGCCAGCAGTTACAGGGTCAACACTGAAGCTTTCTTT. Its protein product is CASSYRVNTEAFF.

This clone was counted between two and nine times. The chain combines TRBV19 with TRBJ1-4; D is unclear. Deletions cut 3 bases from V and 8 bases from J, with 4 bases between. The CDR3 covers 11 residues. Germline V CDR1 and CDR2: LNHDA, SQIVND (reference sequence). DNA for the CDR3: TGTGCCAGTAGTATCCCCGAAAAACTGTTTTTT. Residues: CASSIPEKLFF. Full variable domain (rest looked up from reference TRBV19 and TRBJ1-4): DGGITQSPKYLFRKEGQNVTLSCEQNLNHDAMYWYRQDPGQGLRLIYYSQIVNDFQKGDIAEGYSVSREKKESFPLTVTSAQKNPTAFYLCASSIPEKLFFGSGTQLSVL.

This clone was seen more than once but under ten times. The CDR3 DNA follows: TGTGCCAGCAGCCCCTGGGACAGGGGCTACAATGAGCAGTTCTTC. Translation: CASSPWDRGYNEQFF. The V and J genes are TRBV11-2 and TRBJ2-1, with TRBD1 matching 10 bases. With V trimmed by 5 bases and J by 3 bases, 4 bases remained unmatched. The CDR3 extends over 15 amino acids. Germline V gene sequence: CDR1 SGHAT, CDR2 FQNNGV.

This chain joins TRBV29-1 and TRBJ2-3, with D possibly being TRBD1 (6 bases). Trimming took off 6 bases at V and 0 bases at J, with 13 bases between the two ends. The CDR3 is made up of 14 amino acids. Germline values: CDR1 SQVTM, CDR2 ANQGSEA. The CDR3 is CSVGPGQSTDTQYF. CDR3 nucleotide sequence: TGCAGCGTGGGACCGGGACAAAGCACAGATACGCAGTATTTT.

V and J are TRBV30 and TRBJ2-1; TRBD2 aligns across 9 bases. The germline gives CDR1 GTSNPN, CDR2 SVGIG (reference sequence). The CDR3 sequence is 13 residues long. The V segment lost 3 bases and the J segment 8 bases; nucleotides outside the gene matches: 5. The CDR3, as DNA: TGTGCCTGGAGCCTCGGGACTAGCCATGAGCAGTTCTTC. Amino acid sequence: CAWSLGTSHEQFF.

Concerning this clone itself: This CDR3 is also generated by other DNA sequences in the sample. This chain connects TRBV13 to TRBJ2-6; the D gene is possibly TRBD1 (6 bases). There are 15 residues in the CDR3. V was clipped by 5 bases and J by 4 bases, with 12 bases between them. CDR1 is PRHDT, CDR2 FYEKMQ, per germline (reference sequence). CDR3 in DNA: TGTGCCAGCAGCCCGAGGGGGACCGGGGCCAACGTCCTGACTTTC. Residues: CASSPRGTGANVLTF. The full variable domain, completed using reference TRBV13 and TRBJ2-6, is AAGVIQSPRHLIKEKRETATLKCYPIPRHDTVYWYQQGPGQDPQFLISFYEKMQSDKGSIPDRFSAQQFSDYHSELNMSSLELGDSALYFCASSPRGTGANVLTFGAGSRLTVL.

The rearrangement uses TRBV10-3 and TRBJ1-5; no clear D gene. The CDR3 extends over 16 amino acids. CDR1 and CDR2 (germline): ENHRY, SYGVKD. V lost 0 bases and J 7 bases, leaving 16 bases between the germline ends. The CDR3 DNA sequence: TGTGCCATCAGTGAGTCTCGGGAGGGTTTAGGACAGCCCCAGCATTTT. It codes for CAISESREGLGQPQHF.

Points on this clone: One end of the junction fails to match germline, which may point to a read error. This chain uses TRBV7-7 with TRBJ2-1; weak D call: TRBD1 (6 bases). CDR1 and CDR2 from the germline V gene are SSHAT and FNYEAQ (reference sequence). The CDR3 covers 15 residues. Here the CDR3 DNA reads TGTGCTAGCAGCTTAGACTTGGGGGCTTACAATGAGCAGTTCTTC. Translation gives CASSLDLGAYNEQFF.

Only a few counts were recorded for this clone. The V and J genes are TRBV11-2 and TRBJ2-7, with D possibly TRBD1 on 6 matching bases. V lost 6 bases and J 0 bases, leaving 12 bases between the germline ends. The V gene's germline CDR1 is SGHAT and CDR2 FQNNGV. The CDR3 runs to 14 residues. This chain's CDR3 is CASRDSQISYEQYF. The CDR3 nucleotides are TGTGCCAGCAGGGACAGCCAAATCTCCTACGAGCAGTACTTC.

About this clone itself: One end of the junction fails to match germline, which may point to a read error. The CDR3 DNA follows: TGTGCTAGCAGCCCGACAGGCTATGAGCAGTTCTTC. Translation: CASSPTGYEQFF. This chain connects TRBV7-7 to TRBJ2-1, with D tentatively TRBD1 (6 bases). CDR1 and CDR2 from the germline V gene are SSHAT and FNYEAQ (reference sequence). This CDR3 has 12 amino acids. Drawing the rest from reference TRBV7-7 and TRBJ2-1, the complete variable domain is GAGVSQSPRYKVTKRGQDVTLRCDPISSHATLYWYQQALGQGPEFLTYFNYEAQPDKSGLPSDRFSAERPEGSISTLTIQRTEQRDSAMYRCASSPTGYEQFFGPGTRLTVL.

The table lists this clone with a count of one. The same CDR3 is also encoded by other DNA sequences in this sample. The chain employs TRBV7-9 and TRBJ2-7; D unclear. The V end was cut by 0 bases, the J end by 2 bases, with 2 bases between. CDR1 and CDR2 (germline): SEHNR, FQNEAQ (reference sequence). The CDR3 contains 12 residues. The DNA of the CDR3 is TGTGCCAGCAGCTTAGCGGCCTACGAGCAGTACTTC. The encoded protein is CASSLAAYEQYF.

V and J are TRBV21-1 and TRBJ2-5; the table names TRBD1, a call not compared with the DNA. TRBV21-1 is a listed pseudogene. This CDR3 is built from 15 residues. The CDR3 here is CASSKGRGGQETQYF. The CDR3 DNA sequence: TGTGCCAGCAGCAAAGGTAGAGGGGGCCAAGAGACCCAGTACTTC.

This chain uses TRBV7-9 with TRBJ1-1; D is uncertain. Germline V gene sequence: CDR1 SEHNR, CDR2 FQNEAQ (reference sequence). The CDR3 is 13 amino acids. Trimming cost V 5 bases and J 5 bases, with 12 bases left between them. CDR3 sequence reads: CASSQLVGTEAFF. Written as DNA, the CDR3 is TGTGCCAGCAGCCAGTTAGTGGGGACTGAAGCTTTCTTT.

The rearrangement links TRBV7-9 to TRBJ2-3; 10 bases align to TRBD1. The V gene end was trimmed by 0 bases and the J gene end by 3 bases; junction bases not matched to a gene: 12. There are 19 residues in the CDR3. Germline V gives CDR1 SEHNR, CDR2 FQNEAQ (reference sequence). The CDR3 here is CASSLASFGGQGVTDTQYF. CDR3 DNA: TGTGCCAGCAGCTTAGCGTCGTTCGGTGGACAGGGGGTTACAGATACGCAGTATTTT.

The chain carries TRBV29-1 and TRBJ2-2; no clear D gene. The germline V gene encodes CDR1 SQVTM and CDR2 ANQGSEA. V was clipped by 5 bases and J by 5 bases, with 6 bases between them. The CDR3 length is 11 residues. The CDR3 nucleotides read TGCAGCGTTTTTCGAACCGGGGAGCTGTTTTTT. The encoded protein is CSVFRTGELFF.

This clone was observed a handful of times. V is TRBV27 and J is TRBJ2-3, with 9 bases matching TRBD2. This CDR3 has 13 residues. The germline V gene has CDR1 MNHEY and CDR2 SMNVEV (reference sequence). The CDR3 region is CGPLAGFTDTQYF. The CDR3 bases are TGTGGCCCACTAGCGGGTTTCACAGATACGCAGTATTTT.

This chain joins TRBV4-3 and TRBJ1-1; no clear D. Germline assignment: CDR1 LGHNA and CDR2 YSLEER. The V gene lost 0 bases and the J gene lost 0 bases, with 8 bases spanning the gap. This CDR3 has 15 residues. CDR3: CASSQEAGMNTEAFF. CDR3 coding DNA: TGCGCCAGCAGCCAAGAAGCTGGGATGAACACTGAAGCTTTCTTT.

The DNA for the CDR3 is TGTGCCAGCAGTGAATGGGAGGGGACAGGGGACACAGATACGCAGTATTTT. Translation gives CASSEWEGTGDTDTQYF. V is TRBV25-1 and J is TRBJ2-3, with 10 bases fitting TRBD1. The CDR3 consists of 17 residues. V was pared by 1 base and J by 2 bases, with 6 bases of the junction left unmatched. CDR1 and CDR2 (germline): MGHDK, SYGVNS.

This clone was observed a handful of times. The CDR3: CASSLDTLEQYF. The CDR3 bases are TGTGCCAGCAGCTTAGATACGCTCGAGCAGTACTTC. The chain carries TRBV7-9 and TRBJ2-7, with D unclear. V was pared by 1 base and J by 6 bases, with 7 bases between. Germline loops: CDR1 SEHNR, CDR2 FQNEAQ (reference sequence). CDR3 length: 12 residues.

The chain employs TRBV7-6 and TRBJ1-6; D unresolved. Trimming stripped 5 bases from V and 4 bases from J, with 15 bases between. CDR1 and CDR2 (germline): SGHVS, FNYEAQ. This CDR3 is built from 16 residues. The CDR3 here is CASSRGEGSYNSPLHF. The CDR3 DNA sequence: TGTGCCAGCAGCCGCGGAGAAGGATCTTATAATTCACCCCTCCACTTT.